Following are 23 T cell receptor beta chains from one sample sequenced in a study of metastatic and nonmetastatic thyroid tumors (dated by TCRdb to 2019 to 2021). Library construction relied on PCR. Sequencing relied on an Illumina HiSeq 4000. The public sequencing data were trimmed at Q25 with fastp and processed into clonotypes with MiXCR by TCRdb, which kept only in-frame beta chains. The sample records about 9,000 clones, approximately 15% of which are singletons. The ten biggest clones cover more than 5% of the sample. No treatment had been received by any patient before thyroid surgery. The specimen sequenced was blood. Receptor source: a female donor with papillary thyroid cancer or a benign thyroid nodule (not recorded which). Some clones in this sample may be carry-over from other donors' samples.

This clone was observed many times. The V gene is TRBV20-1, the J gene TRBJ2-7; perhaps TRBD2 as D (5 bases). The CDR3 sequence is 13 residues long. Germline CDR1 is DFQATT and CDR2 is SNEGSKA (reference sequence). Between the trimmed V and J ends, which lost 4 bases and 3 bases, there was a span of 13 bases. The CDR3 bases are TGCAGTGCTACTGGCGGGCGAAACTACGAGCAGTACTTC. Translating it yields CSATGGRNYEQYF.

This clone appeared many times. Other DNA sequences in this specimen translate into the identical CDR3. The DNA for the CDR3 is TGTGCCAGCAGTTTTTCGGAGCGGGGCAGGGATACGCAGTATTTT. This translates into CASSFSERGRDTQYF. The gene calls are TRBV12-3 or TRBV12-4 and TRBJ2-3; 7 bases match TRBD2. This CDR3 has 15 amino acids. V lost 3 bases and J lost 6; bases outside the gene matches: 9.

In the case of this clone: A much larger clone differs by one base, so this may be a read error. The gene calls are TRBV19 and TRBJ2-4; 10 bases map to TRBD2. The germline CDR1 and CDR2 sequences are LNHDA and SQIVND (reference sequence). The length of the CDR3 is 18 residues. Written as DNA, the CDR3 is TGTGCCAGTAGTAAAGCGGGACTAGCGTCTCTAGGCAAAAACACTCAGTACTTC. Translating gives CASSKAGLASLGKNTQYF. Full variable domain (rest looked up from reference TRBV19 and TRBJ2-4): DGGITQSPKYLFRKEGQNVTLSCEQNLNHDAMYWYRQDPGQGLRLIYYSQIVNDFQKGDIAEGYSVSREKKESFPLTVTSAQKNPTAFYLCASSKAGLASLGKNTQYFGAGTRLSVL.

This clone is deemed medium-sized (0.01 to 0.1%). This chain links TRBV19 with TRBJ1-1; D gene unclear. The V and J ends lost 7 bases and 4 bases respectively, with 16 bases between them. The length of the CDR3 is 14 residues. Germline loops: CDR1 LNHDA, CDR2 SQIVND (reference sequence). The CDR3 protein is CASNVNFRSTEAFF. The CDR3 region has the DNA TGTGCCAGTAATGTGAACTTCCGCAGCACTGAAGCTTTCTTT.

This clone was counted at least ten times. The rearrangement uses TRBV7-2 and TRBJ2-5; D is perhaps TRBD1 or TRBD2 (6 bases each). The V and J ends lost 2 bases and 5 bases respectively, with 15 bases between them. The CDR3 has 15 amino acids. The germline V gene has CDR1 SGHTA and CDR2 FQGNSA. CDR3 region: CASSLSPGATETQYF. The CDR3 DNA sequence: TGTGCCAGCAGCTTAAGTCCGGGGGCGACGGAGACCCAGTACTTC.

The chain links TRBV6-1 to TRBJ2-2; the match to TRBD1 covers 11 bases. After removal of 6 bases from V and 3 bases from J, the junction contained 3 bases not matched to a gene. The CDR3 is 15 residues long. CDR1 MNHNS and CDR2 SASEGT come from the germline V gene. The DNA for the CDR3 is TGTGCCAGCAGCGAGGACAGGGGGCACACCGGGGAGCTGTTTTTT. It specifies CASSEDRGHTGELFF.

V usage is TRBV5-1 and J usage is TRBJ2-1; 8 bases align to TRBD2. Losses at the gene ends were 5 bases for V and 5 bases for J; bases not matched to a gene: 12. The CDR3 is 16 residues long. Germline lookup yields CDR1 SGHRS and CDR2 YFSETQ. The CDR3: CASRGSSGRRDNEQFF. The CDR3, as DNA: TGCGCCAGCAGGGGGTCCAGCGGGAGACGGGACAATGAGCAGTTCTTC.

This clone has at least ten counts. DNA for the CDR3: TGTGCCAGCAGGACAGAGACCTCTGGAAACACCATATATTTT. This translates into CASRTETSGNTIYF. The chain joins TRBV7-8 to TRBJ1-3; D is perhaps TRBD1 (5 bases). Trimming took 6 bases from V and 0 from J, leaving 9 bases between them. The CDR3 loop spans 14 amino acids. Germline V CDR1 and CDR2: SGHVS, FQNEAQ.

This clone is termed medium-sized. The chain carries TRBV13 and TRBJ2-1; D uncertain. CDR1 and CDR2 from the germline V gene are PRHDT and FYEKMQ (reference sequence). V dropped 1 base and J dropped 7 bases, with 5 bases sitting between them. The CDR3 has 12 amino acids. The CDR3 loop is CASSLVGNEQFF. The CDR3 bases are TGTGCCAGCAGCTTAGTGGGAAATGAGCAGTTCTTC.

This clone is labeled medium-sized. The gene calls are TRBV2 and TRBJ2-3; possibly TRBD1 or TRBD2 for D (5 bases each). Trimming took off 7 bases at V and 2 bases at J, with 10 bases between the two ends. The CDR3 sequence is 13 residues long. Germline assignment: CDR1 SNHLY and CDR2 FYNNEI. The CDR3 nucleotides read TGTGCCAGCAAGTTGGGGGTCACAGATACGCAGTATTTT. Its protein is CASKLGVTDTQYF.

By proportion, this clone is medium-sized. This chain links TRBV28 with TRBJ1-5; the D gene is possibly TRBD1 (5 bases). Germline values: CDR1 MDHEN, CDR2 SYDVKM. Trimming left V 7 bases short and J 3 bases short, with 13 bases between. The CDR3 sequence is 14 residues long. The CDR3 DNA reads TGTGCCAGCACCCAAGGGGTTTTCAATCAGCCCCAGCATTTT. Amino acid sequence: CASTQGVFNQPQHF. The full variable domain, with the rest looked up from reference TRBV28 and TRBJ1-5, is DVKVTQSSRYLVKRTGEKVFLECVQDMDHENMFWYRQDPGLGLRLIYFSYDVKMKEKGDIPEGYSVSREKKERFSLILESASTNQTSMYLCASTQGVFNQPQHFGDGTRLSIL.

The V call is TRBV28, the J call TRBJ1-3; weak D call: TRBD1 (6 bases). Germline V gene data show CDR1 as MDHEN and CDR2 as SYDVKM. The length of the CDR3 is 12 residues. The V end lost 11 bases, the J end lost 0 bases, and 8 bases lay between the germline ends. CDR3 coding DNA: TGTGCCGGGGGGGCCTCTGGAAACACCATATATTTT. It codes for CAGGASGNTIYF.

The chain recombines TRBV20-1 with TRBJ1-2; 8 bases line up with TRBD1. Trimming took 3 bases from V and 2 from J; bases not matched to a gene: 8. This CDR3 has 15 residues. Germline V gene sequence: CDR1 DFQATT, CDR2 SNEGSKA (reference sequence). The CDR3 loop is CSARRTGCSNYGYTF. Written as DNA, the CDR3 is TGCAGTGCTAGGAGGACAGGGTGCTCGAACTATGGCTACACCTTC.

This clone is termed medium-sized. The V call is TRBV28, the J call TRBJ2-7; D not resolved. Deletions cut 5 bases from V and 2 bases from J, with 7 bases between. The germline gives CDR1 MDHEN, CDR2 SYDVKM. The CDR3 spans 12 residues. The CDR3 spells CASSLVPYEQYF. CDR3 sequence (DNA): TGTGCCAGCAGTCTCGTTCCCTACGAGCAGTACTTC.

The V gene is TRBV6-1, the J gene TRBJ2-7; D uncertain. V shed 2 bases and J shed 3 bases, with 8 bases lying between them. CDR1 MNHNS and CDR2 SASEGT come from the germline V gene. The CDR3 sequence is 13 residues long. The CDR3 spells CASSELTHYEQYF. CDR3 nucleotide sequence: TGTGCCAGCAGTGAACTGACCCACTACGAGCAGTACTTC.

The chain employs TRBV12-3 or TRBV12-4 and TRBJ2-3; TRBD1 agrees at 7 bases. The V and J ends lost 5 bases and 5 bases, in that order; junction bases with no gene match: 4. The CDR3 has 13 residues. The CDR3 bases are TGTGCCAGCAGTCCCACAGGGGTAGATACGCAGTATTTT. Amino acids: CASSPTGVDTQYF.

The CDR3 protein is CASSLGVGVGEQYF. Here the CDR3 DNA reads TGTGCCAGCAGCTTAGGAGTGGGAGTTGGCGAGCAGTACTTC. This chain connects TRBV11-2 to TRBJ2-7; tentative D call: TRBD2 (5 bases). This CDR3 is 14 amino acids long. The germline gives CDR1 SGHAT, CDR2 FQNNGV. The germline V and J ends were trimmed by 1 base and 6 bases, with 13 bases remaining between them.

Within the sample, this clone is medium-sized. The chain uses TRBV12-3 or TRBV12-4 and TRBJ2-3; no firm D call. Trimming stripped 6 bases from V and 5 bases from J, with 6 bases between. CDR3 size: 11 residues. CDR3 loop: CASRRIDTQYF. In DNA form, the CDR3 reads TGTGCCAGCAGACGAATAGATACGCAGTATTTT.

This clone was counted many times. This sequence joins TRBV3-1 and TRBJ1-2, with a weak D call TRBD1 (5 bases). Trimming cost V 0 bases and J 4 bases, with 9 bases left between them. This CDR3 contains 14 residues. The germline gives CDR1 LGHDT, CDR2 YNNKEL (reference sequence). CDR3 region: CASSQDQTAYGYTF. DNA of the CDR3: TGTGCCAGCAGCCAAGATCAGACAGCCTATGGCTACACCTTC.

In its sample, this clone was seen many times. Since a much larger clone is just one base distant, this may be a read error. Other nucleotide sequences in the sample specify the same CDR3. V is TRBV5-1 and J is TRBJ1-1, with 9 positions matching TRBD1. V dropped 5 bases and J dropped 6; count of bases not matched to a gene: 8. The germline V gene encodes CDR1 SGHRS and CDR2 YFSETQ. CDR3 length: 14 residues. The CDR3 nucleotides are TGCGCCAGCAGTACTACGGACAGGGGTGCTGAAGCTTTCTTT. It yields the protein CASSTTDRGAEAFF.

This clone was seen many times. The chain is built from TRBV28 and TRBJ2-1; 11 bases are a match to TRBD2. CDR3 length: 17 amino acids. Looked up from germline, CDR1 is MDHEN and CDR2 is SYDVKM. V trimming: 3 bases; J trimming: 1 base; junction bases outside the gene matches: 5. DNA for the CDR3: TGTGCCAGCAGTTTCCTACTAGCGGGGGCTTCCTACAATGAGCAGTTCTTC. Residues: CASSFLLAGASYNEQFF.

V usage is TRBV6-1 and J usage is TRBJ1-5; no firm D call. Deletions cut 7 bases from V and 3 bases from J, with 16 bases between. Germline loops: CDR1 MNHNS, CDR2 SASEGT. The CDR3 sequence is 15 residues long. CDR3 sequence reads: CASMGPLKYNQPQHF. In DNA, the CDR3 is TGTGCCAGCATGGGTCCCCTCAAGTACAATCAGCCCCAGCATTTT.

This clone was seen ten or more times. The V gene is TRBV3-1, the J gene TRBJ2-5, with 9 bases fitting TRBD2. J was trimmed by 5 bases and V by 4 bases; bases with no gene match: 8. Germline V gives CDR1 LGHDT, CDR2 YNNKEL (reference sequence). This CDR3 spans 15 amino acids. The CDR3 is CASSLTSGGGETQYF. For the CDR3, the DNA is TGTGCCAGCAGCCTGACTAGCGGTGGGGGGGAGACCCAGTACTTC.